This TCR beta chain appears in the sequencing data of a study of T cell changes during pregnancy in multiple sclerosis (dated by TCRdb to the late 2010s). Background on the whole study: Changes in the T cell repertoire over the course of pregnancy were examined in this study in women with multiple sclerosis.

As to this clone: Its antigen remains unidentified. The record has no base qualities; no much larger clone is one base away.

The protocol used for the library was the immunoSEQ multiplex PCR assay. Not all clones reach the TCRdb copy of this immuneACCESS table, which keeps in-frame sequences only. Checked studies attribute under half of the gap to unresolved V genes and leave the rest unexplained. For this sample the table gives under 45,000 clones, of which around 93% were detected only once. Roughly 0.35% of the sample is in the top ten clones. CDR1 KGHSH and CDR2 LQKENI are derived from the germline V gene. From cysteine to phenylalanine, the CDR3 is 16 amino acids long. Kept here is only the CDR3 DNA, which spans 48 bases and is read in frame from base 1. Clipping removes 6 bases from V and 0 bases from J, with 6 as the unmatched junction base count.

This clonotype originated in a female donor with multiple sclerosis, enrolled in a pregnancy study. The sequence is built from TRBV18 and TRBJ1-4; 8 bases in the junction line up with TRBD1. Source: CD4+ T cells from peripheral blood mononuclear cells, taken after pregnancy. The CDR3 in this case is CASSPTGGTTNEKLFF. The DNA sequence is TGTGCCAGCTCCCCAACAGGGGGAACAACTAATGAAAAACTGTTTTTT.